The 27 T cell receptor beta chains presented below share a single source sample, sequenced in a study of OX40 agonist ivuxolimab in advanced cancers. TCRdb's table, derived via immunoSEQ multiplex PCR, lists solely in-frame clones and lacks some. This table has approximately 70,000 clones, just under 95% appearing once. Sequenced material: CD4+ or CD8+ T cells sorted from blood, taken in a trial of the OX40 agonist ivuxolimab. All receptors derive from an adult with an advanced solid tumor such as melanoma, head and neck, liver or kidney cancer.

The rearrangement links TRBV9 to TRBJ2-3, with unresolved D. The CDR3 is made up of 15 amino acids. V was shortened by 0 bases and J by 2 bases, with 10 bases between the two germline ends. Germline CDR1 and CDR2: SGDLS and YYNGEE. Here the CDR3 reads CASSVEQFDTDTQYF. As DNA, the CDR3 is TGTGCCAGCAGCGTAGAACAGTTCGACACAGATACGCAGTATTTT.

The CDR3, as DNA: TGTGCCAGTAGTATCGGCCTTAGCTCCTACAATGAGCAGTTCTTC. Residues: CASSIGLSSYNEQFF. V and J are TRBV19 and TRBJ2-1; unclear D gene. This CDR3 has 15 residues. Trimming stripped 3 bases from V and 0 bases from J, with 9 bases between. CDR1 LNHDA and CDR2 SQIVND come from the germline V gene (reference sequence).

The chain is built from TRBV5-4 and TRBJ2-1, with 10 bases lining up with TRBD2. The CDR3 covers 14 residues. Germline V gene sequence: CDR1 SGHNT, CDR2 YYREEE (reference sequence). V shed 6 bases and J 6 bases; nucleotides not matched to a gene: 6. In DNA form, the CDR3 reads TGTGCCAGCATTCCGGGACTAGCGTCCAATGAGCAGTTCTTC. It translates to CASIPGLASNEQFF.

In DNA, the CDR3 is TGTGCCAGCTCACCCTCGCACAGGGACACTGAAGCTTTCTTT. This sequence encodes CASSPSHRDTEAFF. This chain connects TRBV18 to TRBJ1-1; D is possibly TRBD1 (6 bases). Germline CDR1 reads KGHSH; CDR2 reads LQKENI. The V end lost 3 bases, the J end lost 3 bases, and 11 bases lay between the germline ends. The CDR3 spans 14 residues. The full variable domain, with the rest looked up from reference TRBV18 and TRBJ1-1, is NAGVMQNPRHLVRRRGQEARLRCSPMKGHSHVYWYRQLPEEGLKFMVYLQKENIIDESGMPKERFSAEFPKEGPSILRIQQVVRGDSAAYFCASSPSHRDTEAFFGQGTRLTVV.

The chain carries TRBV5-6 and TRBJ1-5; no firm D call. V was shortened by 4 bases and J by 7 bases, with 12 bases between the two germline ends. Germline V lookup: CDR1 SGHDT, CDR2 YYEEEE. The CDR3 contains 13 residues. This CDR3 is CASSQTASQPQHF. The CDR3 DNA reads as TGTGCCAGCAGCCAAACAGCATCCCAGCCCCAGCATTTT.

In DNA form, the CDR3 reads TGTGCCAGCAGTTACGATGCAGGCTCCTACGAGCAGTACTTC. Protein: CASSYDAGSYEQYF. V is TRBV6-5 and J is TRBJ2-7; D is unresolved. Trimming took 2 bases from V and 0 from J, leaving 8 bases between them. The V gene's germline CDR1 is MNHEY and CDR2 SVGAGI. The CDR3 is 14 residues long.

J is TRBJ2-6 and V is TRBV2, with a possible D match to TRBD1 (5 bases). This CDR3 contains 18 residues. V lost 7 bases and J lost 4, with 23 bases in between. Germline CDR1 reads SNHLY; CDR2 reads FYNNEI. The CDR3 sequence is CASTTYLISGSGANVLTF. For the CDR3, the DNA is TGTGCCAGCACTACTTACCTAATTTCAGGGTCCGGGGCCAACGTCCTGACTTTC.

This rearrangement joins TRBV27 to TRBJ2-7; D ambiguous. V lost 3 bases and J lost 3, with 9 bases in between. This CDR3 is 13 amino acids long. Germline CDR1 is MNHEY and CDR2 is SMNVEV (reference sequence). CDR3 DNA: TGTGCCAGCAGTTTCCGTCAGAACTACGAGCAGTACTTC. Residues: CASSFRQNYEQYF.

The chain couples TRBV2 to TRBJ2-1; 7 bases align to TRBD2. Germline V gene sequence: CDR1 SNHLY, CDR2 FYNNEI. The ends lost 3 bases at V and 0 bases at J; junction bases unmatched: 5. This CDR3 region has 16 residues. Here the CDR3 DNA reads TGTGCCAGCAGTGACTTAGCGGGCGTCTCCTACAATGAGCAGTTCTTC. Residues: CASSDLAGVSYNEQFF.

This chain joins TRBV29-1 and TRBJ2-7; D is unresolved. The CDR3 consists of 14 residues. Germline V CDR1 and CDR2: SQVTM, ANQGSEA. V was shortened by 4 bases and J by 0 bases, with 13 bases between the two germline ends. The CDR3 here is CSVARTPSSYEQYF. The CDR3 DNA reads TGCAGCGTTGCCCGAACCCCGAGCTCCTACGAGCAGTACTTC.

V gene TRBV4-1 combines with J gene TRBJ2-2; no firm D call. This CDR3 is 13 amino acids long. V lost 8 bases, J lost 6 bases, and 13 bases lay in between. Per the germline V gene, CDR1 is MGHRA and CDR2 is YSYEKL. The CDR3 nucleotides are TGCGCCAGCTCACTTGGTCTGGCCGGGGAGCTGTTTTTT. Translating it yields CASSLGLAGELFF.

The V gene is TRBV27, the J gene TRBJ1-3, with a weak D call TRBD1 (5 bases). Per the germline V gene, CDR1 is MNHEY and CDR2 is SMNVEV (reference sequence). V dropped 3 bases and J dropped 0 bases, with 9 bases sitting between them. The CDR3 runs to 15 residues. Written as DNA, the CDR3 is TGTGCCAGCAGTTTCGGGGGTGGCTCTGGAAACACCATATATTTT. This gives the protein CASSFGGGSGNTIYF.

The V and J genes are TRBV5-4 and TRBJ1-4; D ambiguous. Trimming left V 3 bases short and J 8 bases short, with 26 bases between. Germline assignment: CDR1 SGHNT and CDR2 YYREEE (reference sequence). The CDR3 consists of 18 residues. The CDR3 DNA reads TGTGCCAGCAGCTCGGCGACCGCTCGGGAACTAGGGCAAGAAAAACTGTTTTTT. Its protein product is CASSSATARELGQEKLFF.

The chain recombines TRBV7-9 with TRBJ2-7, with D possibly matching TRBD1 (7 bases). The germline gives CDR1 SEHNR, CDR2 FQNEAQ (reference sequence). Trimming cost V 0 bases and J 4 bases, with 13 bases left between them. The CDR3 has 15 residues. Here the CDR3 DNA reads TGTGCCAGCAGCTTAGCTCGGCAGGGGGGTTACGAGCAGTACTTC. This codes for CASSLARQGGYEQYF.

The chain carries TRBV19 and TRBJ1-1; TRBD1 might be the D (6 bases). Trimming removed 1 base at V and 5 bases at J, with 14 bases between. The CDR3 runs 15 residues. Per the germline V gene, CDR1 is LNHDA and CDR2 is SQIVND (reference sequence). The CDR3 protein is CASSIGGGRDTEAFF. Here the CDR3 DNA reads TGTGCCAGTAGTATAGGGGGGGGCAGGGATACTGAAGCTTTCTTT.

CDR3 sequence (DNA): TGCGCCAGCAGCCCGAGACAGGGGGGAGGGTACAATGAGCAGTTCTTC. Translating it yields CASSPRQGGGYNEQFF. The chain links TRBV4-1 to TRBJ2-1; 9 nucleotides line up with TRBD1. The CDR3 spans 16 residues. Looked up from germline, CDR1 is MGHRA and CDR2 is YSYEKL. Germline trimming cut 4 bases from V and 4 bases from J; bases unmatched to any gene: 8.

V usage is TRBV7-2 and J usage is TRBJ1-1; D is undetermined. This CDR3 is 13 amino acids long. V was shortened by 6 bases and J by 3 bases, with 11 bases between the two germline ends. From germline, CDR1 is SGHTA and CDR2 FQGNSA. DNA of the CDR3: TGTGCCAGCAGGATGTTTGGGGACACTGAAGCTTTCTTT. It codes for CASRMFGDTEAFF.

This chain connects TRBV7-3 to TRBJ2-5, with 7 bases lining up with TRBD2. The CDR3 has 16 amino acids. Trimming at V came to 1 base and at J to 5 bases, leaving 10 bases not matched to a gene. Germline V gene sequence: CDR1 SGHTA, CDR2 FQGTGA. Here the CDR3 reads CASSLNGGKGGETQYF. The CDR3, as DNA: TGTGCCAGCAGCTTAAACGGCGGGAAGGGAGGGGAGACCCAGTACTTC.

The rearrangement joins TRBV13 to TRBJ2-7; perhaps TRBD2 as D (6 bases). The CDR3 is 13 amino acids. CDR1 is PRHDT and CDR2 is FYEKMQ in the germline V gene (reference sequence). The germline V and J ends were trimmed by 3 bases and 0 bases, with 6 bases remaining between them. CDR3 loop: CASSLEGSYEQYF. In DNA, the CDR3 is TGTGCCAGCAGCTTGGAGGGCTCCTACGAGCAGTACTTC.

The chain couples TRBV2 to TRBJ1-1, with D possibly TRBD1 on 5 matching bases. V shed 3 bases and J shed 4 bases, with 12 bases lying between them. Germline CDR1 reads SNHLY; CDR2 reads FYNNEI. CDR3 length equals 14 residues. CDR3 region: CASSDPRGSTEAFF. As DNA, the CDR3 is TGTGCCAGCAGTGATCCTAGGGGAAGCACTGAAGCTTTCTTT.

For this clone: The junction differs from germline at one of its ends, possibly a read error. V usage is TRBV7-2 and J usage is TRBJ2-1; the D gene is possibly TRBD1 (5 bases). Looked up from germline, CDR1 is SGHTA and CDR2 is FQGNSA. The CDR3 spans 12 residues. The CDR3 reads CASSLGVTEQFF. CDR3 coding DNA: TGTGCCAGCAGTTTAGGGGTTACTGAGCAGTTCTTC.

The genes are TRBV15 and TRBJ2-7; TRBD1 is a possible D gene (5 bases). CDR1 and CDR2 from the germline V gene are LNHNV and YYDKDF (reference sequence). This CDR3 is built from 15 residues. The V gene lost 0 bases and the J gene lost 2 bases, with 11 bases spanning the gap. CDR3 protein: CATSRERGSPYEQYF. In DNA form, the CDR3 reads TGTGCCACCAGCAGAGAAAGGGGCAGTCCCTACGAGCAGTACTTC.

The rearrangement links TRBV19 to TRBJ1-5; 7 nucleotides agree with TRBD1. Germline V gene data show CDR1 as LNHDA and CDR2 as SQIVND (reference sequence). This CDR3 has 13 amino acids. With V trimmed by 10 bases and J by 2 bases, 5 bases remained unmatched. Here the CDR3 DNA reads TGTGCCACCGCTACAGGGGGCAATCAGCCCCAGCATTTT. Translating gives CATATGGNQPQHF.

The chain links TRBV28 to TRBJ1-5; D is perhaps TRBD1 (6 bases). The CDR3 covers 17 residues. Germline V gene lookup returns CDR1 MDHEN and CDR2 SYDVKM. The V end was cut by 4 bases, the J end by 0 bases, with 16 bases between. The CDR3, as DNA: TGTGCCAGCAGTTCAACACCGGGGGGCCTTAGCAATCAGCCCCAGCATTTT. Encoded protein: CASSSTPGGLSNQPQHF.

In this sample, this clone turned up once. This chain connects TRBV7-9 to TRBJ2-7; 12 bases are a match to TRBD2. The CDR3 is made up of 15 amino acids. Trimming took 4 bases from V and 4 from J; bases not matched to a gene: 5. The germline V gene encodes CDR1 SEHNR and CDR2 FQNEAQ (reference sequence). This chain's CDR3 is CASSSTSGGRYEQYF. Written as DNA, the CDR3 is TGTGCCAGCAGCTCGACTAGCGGGGGCCGGTACGAGCAGTACTTC.

The rearrangement joins TRBV9 to TRBJ2-1; D perhaps matches TRBD1 (5 bases). The V gene's germline CDR1 is SGDLS and CDR2 YYNGEE. V was trimmed by 3 bases and J by 5 bases, leaving 15 bases between them. The CDR3 spans 15 residues. Here the CDR3 DNA reads TGTGCCAGCAGCGCAACAGGCCTTGTGGACAATGAGCAGTTCTTC. It specifies CASSATGLVDNEQFF. The full variable domain, rest sourced from reference TRBV9 and TRBJ2-1, is DSGVTQTPKHLITATGQRVTLRCSPRSGDLSVYWYQQSLDQGLQFLIQYYNGEERAKGNILERFSAQQFPDLHSELNLSSLELGDSALYFCASSATGLVDNEQFFGPGTRLTVL.

The chain employs TRBV5-4 and TRBJ2-5; a possible D gene is TRBD2 (6 bases). V was cut by 2 bases and J by 5 bases, with 13 bases left in between. CDR1 is SGHNT and CDR2 is YYREEE in the germline V gene (reference sequence). This CDR3 has 14 amino acids. The CDR3 coding sequence is TGTGCCAGCAGCTTCACCGGGAGCGTGGAGACCCAGTACTTC. Translated: CASSFTGSVETQYF.